This TCR beta chain was recorded in a study of T and B cells in COVID-19 patients. The wider study: The recovered patients had mostly mild to moderate COVID-19 with outpatient management. Findings and caveats of the study: Patients with COVID-19 reportedly showed strongly skewed T cell receptor beta variable and joining gene usage. Blood from mildly ill patients while symptomatic, and early samples from severe cases, were scarce. Active COVID-19 showed highly clonal TRB repertoires; recovery showed diversity and richness above healthy donors.

TRB rearrangements were amplified by multiplex PCR with BIOMED2 TRB-A/B primers. TCRdb called the multiplex PCR reads again in MiXCR, with one record for every CDR3 protein. The table lists about 10,000 distinct CDR3 sequences, 33% of them singletons. Remarks on this clonotype: Antigen unknown.

Each TRB amplification used 250-500 ng of genomic DNA from blood. Germline CDR1 is MDHEN and CDR2 is SYDVKM. The CDR3 extends over 18 amino acids. Trimming removed 7 bases from V and 5 bases from J, with 29 bases in between. Sequences were obtained from blood. The chain recombines TRBV28 with TRBJ1-2; D perhaps matches TRBD1 (6 bases). The sequence derives from a human donor with active COVID-19. CDR3 residues: CASTAMQWGRSKRYGYTF. As DNA, the CDR3 is TGTGCCAGCACCGCCATGCAATGGGGGCGCAGCAAACGGTATGGCTACACCTTC.